The next 5 T cell receptor beta chains were all read from a single sample in a study of immune heterogeneity within non-small cell lung tumors. Multiplex PCR amplified the TCR beta CDR3 region. Its first round ran for 10 to 11 cycles with 32 V and 13 J primers. TCRdb ran MiXCR on the multiplex PCR reads and lists one entry per CDR3 protein. The data show 2,500 to 3,000 distinct CDR3 sequences, with 26% seen just once and 15% to 20% held by the top ten. Samples each supplied around 600 ng of bulk tumor genomic DNA as template. Several far-apart biopsies were taken per primary tumor during surgery. The study enrolled patients with untreated, newly diagnosed non-small cell lung cancer who underwent curative surgery. Input material: lung tumor tissue. These TCRs come from a man between 60 and 75 years old with non-small cell lung cancer.

Comments on this clonotype: Given a much more abundant clone one base away, this may be a read error. The chain recombines TRBV3-1 with TRBJ2-5; weak D call: TRBD1 (6 bases). V dropped 0 bases and J dropped 8 bases, with 10 bases sitting between them. The CDR3 consists of 13 residues. Germline V gene lookup returns CDR1 LGHDT and CDR2 YNNKEL (reference sequence). Written as DNA, the CDR3 is TGTGCCAGCAGCCAAGATCAGGGGCATACCCAGTACTTC. It codes for CASSQDQGHTQYF.

This clonotype is labeled medium-sized. V and J are TRBV30 and TRBJ2-3; D not resolved. Germline V gene data show CDR1 as GTSNPN and CDR2 as SVGIG (reference sequence). This CDR3 comprises 13 residues. The V end lost 0 bases, the J end lost 3 bases, and 7 bases lay between the germline ends. Here the CDR3 DNA reads TGTGCCTGGAGTGTGCGGTGGACAGATACGCAGTATTTT. Its protein is CAWSVRWTDTQYF.

This clonotype is medium-sized (0.01 to 0.1%) in the sample. The J gene is TRBJ2-7, the V gene TRBV5-1; D is possibly TRBD2 (5 bases). CDR1 SGHRS and CDR2 YFSETQ come from the germline V gene. The CDR3 contains 14 residues. The germline V and J ends were trimmed by 2 bases and 3 bases, with 12 bases remaining between them. CDR3 region: CASSLPGIDYEQYF. CDR3 bases: TGCGCCAGCAGCTTACCGGGGATTGACTACGAGCAGTACTTC.

By frequency in the sample, this clonotype is medium-sized (0.01 to 0.1%). V usage is TRBV20-1 and J usage is TRBJ2-1; D unclear. This CDR3 region has 12 residues. Germline CDR1 is DFQATT and CDR2 is SNEGSKA (reference sequence). Between the trimmed V and J ends, which lost 0 bases and 13 bases, there was a span of 13 bases. The CDR3 region is CSARDSGNRQFF. The DNA of the CDR3 is TGCAGTGCTAGAGATAGTGGGAACAGACAGTTCTTC.

By share, this clonotype counts as medium-sized (0.01 to 0.1%). V and J are TRBV27 and TRBJ1-5; D uncertain. This CDR3 comprises 15 residues. Germline CDR1 is MNHEY and CDR2 is SMNVEV (reference sequence). V was pared by 5 bases and J by 7 bases, with 18 bases between. CDR3 sequence reads: CASSNSGGTRQPQHF. The CDR3 nucleotides read TGTGCCAGCAGTAACTCGGGAGGTACTAGGCAGCCCCAGCATTTT.